This record concerns one T cell receptor beta chain sequence. The method was immunoSEQ multiplex PCR; TCRdb's version includes in-frame clones alone and lacks a portion of them. The sample has 450,000 to 650,000 clones; around three quarters are singletons. This sample is part of a study of shared clonotypes between healthy human individuals. Per the germline V gene, CDR1 is SGHTA and CDR2 is FQGTGA. This CDR3 has 15 residues. Trimming took 5 bases from V and 6 from J, leaving 17 bases between them. This clonotype was sampled from a woman in her forties in good health. Some clones in this sample may be carry-over from other donors' samples. The sequencing input was PBMCs. This chain joins TRBV7-3 and TRBJ2-1; D gene ambiguous. The CDR3 loop is CASSHDSVAGNEQFF. The CDR3 coding sequence is TGTGCCAGCAGCCACGACTCCGTGGCCGGCAATGAGCAGTTCTTC.